This T cell receptor (beta chain) was identified in a study of T cell repertoires in cytomegalovirus infection. This clonotype was seen many times. Its cognate antigen is unknown. Trimming stripped 0 bases from V and 1 base from J, with 3 bases between. The CDR3 covers 13 residues. Germline CDR1 SGHTA, CDR2 FQGNSA. TCRdb fed the reads into MiXCR, producing one record per CDR3 protein. The sample contains about 110,000 distinct CDR3 sequences, 25% to 30% of which appear only once. Study results and caveats: CMV-specific TCR beta clonotypes restricted by HLA-C dominated the ex vivo response. Frequencies of public TCR beta families were cumulated, and this identified carriers of CMV plus the relevant HLA.

V is TRBV7-2 and J is TRBJ1-1, with D unresolved. Material: CD8+ T cells from cultured PBMCs, obtained from culture after CMV antigen stimulation. The source of this sequence is a human donor in good health (CMV status not recorded). Some clones in this sample may be carry-over from other donors' samples. CDR3 residues: CASSLAWNTEAFF. The DNA for the CDR3 is TGTGCCAGCAGCTTAGCGTGGAACACTGAAGCTTTCTTT.